These 28 T cell receptor beta chains came from one sample sequenced in a study of T cell responses to AZD1222 COVID-19 vaccine. Sequenced by immunoSEQ multiplex PCR; TCRdb stores in-frame clones only, minus some. Of just under 150,000 clones listed, around 84% are singletons. This specimen consisted of peripheral blood, obtained 28 days after the second AZD1222 dose. Receptor source: an adult who received the AZD1222 COVID-19 vaccine.

The rearrangement links TRBV12-3 or TRBV12-4 to TRBJ2-7, with a tentative D call TRBD1 (5 bases). V lost 1 base and J lost 1, with 5 bases in between. This CDR3 has 13 amino acids. The CDR3 sequence: CASSLEGSYEQYF. The CDR3 region has the DNA TGTGCCAGCAGTTTAGAGGGGTCCTACGAGCAGTACTTC.

V is TRBV29-1 and J is TRBJ1-2; D is possibly TRBD1 (6 bases). Germline V gene data show CDR1 as SQVTM and CDR2 as ANQGSEA. V was trimmed by 5 bases and J by 3 bases, leaving 13 bases between them. The CDR3 loop spans 13 amino acids. The CDR3 spells CSVFIGGDYGYTF. The CDR3 nucleotides read TGCAGCGTTTTTATAGGGGGGGACTATGGCTACACCTTC. Together with reference TRBV29-1 and TRBJ1-2, the CDR3 gives the full variable domain: SAVISQKPSRDICQRGTSLTIQCQVDSQVTMMFWYRQQPGQSLTLIATANQGSEATYESGFVIDKFPISRPNLTFSTLTVSNMSPEDSSIYLCSVFIGGDYGYTFGSGTRLTVV.

The gene calls are TRBV24-1 and TRBJ2-5; 11 bases map to TRBD1. The CDR3 sequence is 17 residues long. Germline CDR1 is KGHDR and CDR2 is SFDVKD. After removal of 0 bases from V and 0 bases from J, the junction contained 2 bases not matched to a gene. The CDR3 region has the DNA TGTGCCACCAGTGATTTGGGACAGGGGGCGGACCAAGAGACCCAGTACTTC. This codes for CATSDLGQGADQETQYF.

This chain joins TRBV14 and TRBJ2-1, with D perhaps matching TRBD1 (5 bases). Between the trimmed V and J ends, which lost 3 bases and 7 bases, there was a span of 22 bases. The V gene's germline CDR1 is SGHDN and CDR2 FVKESK. CDR3 length equals 17 residues. The CDR3 here is CASSQGPGRAGENEQFF. CDR3 nucleotide sequence: TGTGCCAGCAGCCAGGGGCCGGGCCGAGCCGGAGAGAATGAGCAGTTCTTC.

J is TRBJ2-3 and V is TRBV18; 10 nucleotides agree with TRBD1. The germline gives CDR1 KGHSH, CDR2 LQKENI. The junction had 9 bases not matched to a gene; V was cut back by 3 bases and J by 6 bases. This CDR3 contains 16 residues. CDR3 region: CASSPVMGQGSDTQYF. CDR3 DNA sequence: TGTGCCAGCTCACCGGTCATGGGACAGGGGTCCGATACGCAGTATTTT. The variable domain in full, with the rest retrieved from reference TRBV18 and TRBJ2-3, is NAGVMQNPRHLVRRRGQEARLRCSPMKGHSHVYWYRQLPEEGLKFMVYLQKENIIDESGMPKERFSAEFPKEGPSILRIQQVVRGDSAAYFCASSPVMGQGSDTQYFGPGTRLTVL.

This chain uses TRBV5-8 with TRBJ2-7, with a tentative D call TRBD2 (5 bases). This CDR3 contains 15 residues. Trimming took off 0 bases at V and 0 bases at J, with 10 bases between the two ends. The germline V gene has CDR1 SGHTS and CDR2 YDEGEE. CDR3 protein: CASSLGYGSSYEQYF. CDR3 sequence (DNA): TGTGCCAGCAGCTTGGGATATGGGAGCTCCTACGAGCAGTACTTC.

The gene calls are TRBV2 and TRBJ2-1; D uncertain. V dropped 5 bases and J dropped 8 bases, with 13 bases sitting between them. The CDR3 spans 13 residues. CDR1 and CDR2 from the germline V gene are SNHLY and FYNNEI. Here the CDR3 reads CASSLALGHEQFF. The CDR3 nucleotides read TGTGCCAGCAGTCTTGCCCTAGGGCATGAGCAGTTCTTC.

The chain has TRBV30 and TRBJ2-7; 9 bases line up with TRBD2. Germline lookup yields CDR1 GTSNPN and CDR2 SVGIG (reference sequence). The CDR3 has 16 residues. V was pared by 3 bases and J by 5 bases, with 14 bases of the junction left unmatched. As DNA, the CDR3 is TGTGCCTGGAGGTTTAAGGGGAGCGGGGGGAACAACGAGCAGTACTTC. Its translation: CAWRFKGSGGNNEQYF.

V and J are TRBV7-9 and TRBJ1-2, with TRBD1 as a possible D gene (6 bases). Germline CDR1 and CDR2: SEHNR and FQNEAQ (reference sequence). The CDR3 loop spans 15 amino acids. The ends were cut back, 4 bases at V and 5 bases at J, with 17 bases in the middle. CDR3: CASSSYREEEYGYTF. CDR3 coding DNA: TGTGCCAGCAGCTCGTACAGGGAGGAAGAGTATGGCTACACCTTC. The full variable domain, in which reference TRBV7-9 and TRBJ1-2 provide the parts outside the CDR3, is DTGVSQNPRHKITKRGQNVTFRCDPISEHNRLYWYRQTLGQGPEFLTYFQNEAQLEKSRLLSDRFSAERPKGSFSTLEIQRTEQGDSAMYLCASSSYREEEYGYTFGSGTRLTVV.

The sample holds one count of this clone. This chain links TRBV2 with TRBJ1-3, with no clear D. This CDR3 contains 14 residues. Per the germline V gene, CDR1 is SNHLY and CDR2 is FYNNEI. V lost 5 bases and J 2 bases, leaving 10 bases between the germline ends. The CDR3 DNA reads TGTGCCAGCAGTCAACAAGCTACTGGAAACACCATATATTTT. Its protein product is CASSQQATGNTIYF.

CDR3 nucleotide sequence: TGTGCCAGTAGCACAGGGGGTATTAATGAAAAACTGTTTTTT. Translation gives CASSTGGINEKLFF. This sequence joins TRBV19 and TRBJ1-4; 8 bases align to TRBD1. Germline values: CDR1 LNHDA, CDR2 SQIVND (reference sequence). The J segment lost 4 bases and the V segment lost 6 bases, leaving 4 bases of the junction unmatched. CDR3 length equals 14 residues.

The CDR3 sequence is CATSDPEGTFNQPQHF. The DNA of the CDR3 is TGTGCCACCAGTGATCCCGAGGGGACCTTCAATCAGCCCCAGCATTTT. The rearrangement links TRBV24-1 to TRBJ1-5; tentative D call: TRBD1 (5 bases). V lost 3 bases, J lost 3 bases, and 14 bases lay in between. The CDR3 runs to 16 residues. Germline lookup yields CDR1 KGHDR and CDR2 SFDVKD.

The CDR3 DNA reads TGTGCCAGCAACCTAGCGGGCCGAATGACTGAAGCTTTCTTT. Translation: CASNLAGRMTEAFF. The chain is built from TRBV27 and TRBJ1-1; D not certain. This CDR3 is built from 14 residues. CDR1 and CDR2 (germline): MNHEY, SMNVEV (reference sequence). V was pared by 7 bases and J by 5 bases, with 17 bases between.

The V gene is TRBV29-1, the J gene TRBJ1-3; D is ambiguous. V gave up 4 bases and J gave up 0 bases, with 10 bases separating them. CDR1 and CDR2 from the germline V gene are SQVTM and ANQGSEA. This CDR3 has 14 residues. For the CDR3, the DNA is TGCAGCGTTGTGTCGGGAAGCTCTGGAAACACCATATATTTT. Protein: CSVVSGSSGNTIYF.

The sample holds one count of this clone. The chain employs TRBV7-9 and TRBJ2-7; possibly TRBD1 or TRBD2 for D (6 bases each). CDR1 and CDR2 (germline): SEHNR, FQNEAQ (reference sequence). The V and J ends lost 3 bases and 5 bases respectively, with 14 bases between them. The CDR3 is 14 residues long. CDR3 in amino acids: CASSFVGGGNEQYF. The CDR3 nucleotides read TGTGCCAGCAGCTTTGTCGGGGGCGGGAACGAGCAGTACTTC.

J is TRBJ1-2 and V is TRBV14; D is undetermined. The V and J ends lost 0 bases and 3 bases respectively, with 8 bases between them. The CDR3 has 14 residues. Germline V gene lookup returns CDR1 SGHDN and CDR2 FVKESK. CDR3 sequence (DNA): TGTGCCAGCAGCCAAGATACGGGGTACTATGGCTACACCTTC. Translated, it gives CASSQDTGYYGYTF.

This chain connects TRBV3-1 (or the pseudogene TRBV3-2) to TRBJ2-5; 9 bases fit TRBD2. The germline gives CDR1 LGHDT, CDR2 YNNKEL (reference sequence). Germline trimming cut 0 bases from V and 5 bases from J; bases unmatched to any gene: 7. This CDR3 has 16 amino acids. CDR3 amino acids: CASSQDGTSTQETQYF. CDR3 sequence (DNA): TGTGCCAGCAGCCAAGATGGGACTAGCACGCAGGAGACCCAGTACTTC.

The chain employs TRBV5-6 and TRBJ1-2; a weak D match, TRBD1 (5 bases). Germline assignment: CDR1 SGHDT and CDR2 YYEEEE. The CDR3 has 13 residues. The V gene lost 4 bases and the J gene lost 7 bases, with 14 bases spanning the gap. The CDR3 sequence: CASSVGTVSGYTF. As DNA, the CDR3 is TGTGCCAGCAGCGTCGGGACGGTTAGTGGCTACACCTTC.

This chain connects TRBV19 to TRBJ2-3; 8 nucleotides line up with TRBD1. J gave up 1 base and V 10 bases, and 7 bases lay outside the gene matches. CDR1 is LNHDA, CDR2 SQIVND, per germline (reference sequence). The CDR3 is 14 amino acids. CDR3 region: CATRQGWGTDTQYF. The CDR3 DNA reads as TGTGCCACCCGACAGGGGTGGGGCACAGATACGCAGTATTTT. The variable domain in full, with the rest retrieved from reference TRBV19 and TRBJ2-3, is DGGITQSPKYLFRKEGQNVTLSCEQNLNHDAMYWYRQDPGQGLRLIYYSQIVNDFQKGDIAEGYSVSREKKESFPLTVTSAQKNPTAFYLCATRQGWGTDTQYFGPGTRLTVL.

Points on this clone: The identical CDR3 is also encoded by other nucleotide sequences in the sample. The CDR3, as DNA: TGTGCCTGGAGTCGCGACAGACCCTATGGCTACACCTTC. Translation gives CAWSRDRPYGYTF. The rearrangement joins TRBV30 to TRBJ1-2; possible D gene TRBD1, 5 bases. CDR3 length equals 13 residues. Trimming shortened V by 2 bases and J by 4 bases, and 11 bases separated the two germline ends. Germline assignment: CDR1 GTSNPN and CDR2 SVGIG (reference sequence).

The V and J genes are TRBV29-1 and TRBJ1-5; tentative D call: TRBD1 (5 bases). The CDR3 extends over 17 amino acids. Germline CDR1 and CDR2: SQVTM and ANQGSEA. CDR3 sequence reads: CPYCGAGNHQGDQPQHF. Here the CDR3 DNA reads TGCCCCTACTGTGGGGCAGGGAACCATCAAGGGGATCAGCCCCAGCATTTT.

The V gene is TRBV5-8, the J gene TRBJ1-2; D is undetermined. This CDR3 contains 15 residues. Germline V gives CDR1 SGHTS, CDR2 YDEGEE. V lost 1 base and J 0 bases, leaving 10 bases between the germline ends. The CDR3 loop is CASSLRDSPNYGYTF. The CDR3 DNA reads as TGTGCCAGCAGCTTGCGGGATTCCCCTAACTATGGCTACACCTTC.

This chain connects TRBV3-1 (or the pseudogene TRBV3-2) to TRBJ2-4; D unresolved. The V end lost 4 bases, the J end lost 0 bases, and 10 bases lay between the germline ends. CDR3 length equals 15 residues. Looked up from germline, CDR1 is LGHDT and CDR2 is YNNKEL (reference sequence). CDR3 protein: CASSPFTEAKNIQYF. In DNA form, the CDR3 reads TGTGCCAGCAGCCCCTTTACAGAAGCCAAAAACATTCAGTACTTC.

The chain recombines TRBV11-2 with TRBJ1-2; no clear D. Per germline, CDR1 SGHAT and CDR2 FQNNGV. The V and J ends lost 2 bases and 2 bases respectively, with 6 bases between them. The CDR3 is 13 amino acids. CDR3 in amino acids: CASSLSRNYGYTF. CDR3 coding DNA: TGTGCCAGCAGCTTATCCAGAAACTATGGCTACACCTTC.

This clone appeared once. The chain carries TRBV10-3 and TRBJ2-7; 13 positions agree with TRBD2. The J segment lost 5 bases and the V segment lost 6 bases, leaving 1 base of the junction unmatched. CDR1 ENHRY and CDR2 SYGVKD come from the germline V gene. This CDR3 has 13 amino acids. CDR3 residues: CAIRGLAGDEQYF. In DNA, the CDR3 is TGTGCCATCAGAGGACTAGCGGGAGACGAGCAGTACTTC.

The J gene is TRBJ2-3, the V gene TRBV20-1; D gene uncertain. CDR1 DFQATT and CDR2 SNEGSKA come from the germline V gene (reference sequence). This CDR3 has 10 residues. Trimming removed 6 bases from V and 6 bases from J, with 7 bases in between. CDR3 loop: CSAKRDTQYF. The CDR3 DNA reads as TGCAGTGCAAAGCGCGATACGCAGTATTTT.

V usage is TRBV6-5 and J usage is TRBJ2-1; weak D call: TRBD2 (6 bases). Germline V CDR1 and CDR2: MNHEY, SVGAGI. This CDR3 region has 15 residues. V gave up 5 bases and J gave up 3 bases, with 14 bases separating them. CDR3 residues: CASSRAGALYNEQFF. Here the CDR3 DNA reads TGTGCCAGCAGTAGAGCGGGCGCCCTCTACAATGAGCAGTTCTTC.

The chain recombines TRBV9 with TRBJ2-3; D unclear. The ends were cut back, 4 bases at V and 5 bases at J, with 14 bases in the middle. This CDR3 region has 14 residues. Germline V lookup: CDR1 SGDLS, CDR2 YYNGEE. The CDR3 reads CASSPRARVDTQYF. The CDR3 bases are TGTGCCAGCAGCCCCCGGGCACGGGTAGATACGCAGTATTTT.